The 24 T cell receptor beta chains below were found in one sample sequenced in a study of cytomegalovirus exposure and HLA in healthy donors. The PCR employed 60 Vbeta primers together with 13 Jbeta primers. Method: immunoSEQ multiplex PCR; TCRdb's copy keeps in-frame clones and lacks some. This sample contains 75,000 to 90,000 clones. Material: PBMCs. The receptors derive from a woman aged 60-75 years in good health and CMV-seronegative.

The rearrangement links TRBV10-1 to TRBJ2-3; 11 positions agree with TRBD1. The CDR3 has 15 amino acids. J gave up 4 bases and V 5 bases, and 5 bases lay outside the gene matches. Germline CDR1 is WNHNN and CDR2 is SYGVQD (reference sequence). CDR3: CASSPDRGRPDTQYF. Here the CDR3 DNA reads TGCGCCAGCAGTCCGGACAGGGGGCGACCAGATACGCAGTATTTT.

The chain links TRBV19 to TRBJ2-6, with 10 nucleotides matching TRBD1. The CDR3 contains 18 residues. The J segment lost 2 bases and the V segment lost 10 bases, leaving 14 bases of the junction unmatched. The V gene's germline CDR1 is LNHDA and CDR2 SQIVND (reference sequence). CDR3 region: CATTLMGQGMPGANVLTF. Here the CDR3 DNA reads TGTGCCACTACTCTTATGGGACAGGGGATGCCTGGGGCCAACGTCCTGACTTTC.

The chain has TRBV5-1 and TRBJ2-1, with D possibly being TRBD2 (5 bases). The CDR3 sequence is 16 residues long. CDR1 SGHRS and CDR2 YFSETQ come from the germline V gene. The V end was cut by 0 bases, the J end by 0 bases, with 10 bases between. This chain's CDR3 is CASSLGLGSSYNEQFF. The DNA for the CDR3 is TGCGCCAGCAGCTTGGGATTGGGGAGCTCCTACAATGAGCAGTTCTTC. Full variable domain (remainder filled in from reference TRBV5-1 and TRBJ2-1): KAGVTQTPRYLIKTRGQQVTLSCSPISGHRSVSWYQQTPGQGLQFLFEYFSETQRNKGNFPGRFSGRQFSNSRSEMNVSTLELGDSALYLCASSLGLGSSYNEQFFGPGTRLTVL.

The chain recombines TRBV6-5 with TRBJ1-1; unclear D gene. Germline CDR1 and CDR2: MNHEY and SVGAGI. The CDR3 contains 14 residues. Between the trimmed V and J ends, which lost 7 bases and 1 base, there was a span of 13 bases. The CDR3 is CASKVRGANTEAFF. CDR3 DNA sequence: TGTGCCAGCAAAGTTAGAGGCGCGAACACTGAAGCTTTCTTT.

J is TRBJ1-2 and V is TRBV18; weak D call: TRBD1 (6 bases). V was pared by 2 bases and J by 0 bases, with 10 bases between. The CDR3 has 15 amino acids. Germline V gene data show CDR1 as KGHSH and CDR2 as LQKENI. CDR3 sequence reads: CASSPEAGANYGYTF. Written as DNA, the CDR3 is TGTGCCAGCTCACCAGAGGCAGGGGCTAACTATGGCTACACCTTC.

V is TRBV18 and J is TRBJ1-4; 8 nucleotides match TRBD1. After removal of 6 bases from V and 2 bases from J, the junction contained 5 bases not matched to a gene. The CDR3 contains 15 residues. CDR1 is KGHSH, CDR2 LQKENI, per germline. CDR3 nucleotide sequence: TGTGCCAGCTCGCAAGACAGGGGCACTAATGAAAAACTGTTTTTT. Translating it yields CASSQDRGTNEKLFF.

J is TRBJ1-5 and V is TRBV28, with 9 bases fitting TRBD1. CDR3 length: 16 residues. CDR1 is MDHEN, CDR2 SYDVKM, per germline. Losses at the gene ends were 7 bases for V and 4 bases for J; bases not matched to a gene: 11. CDR3: CASTIGQGRGNQPQHF. The CDR3 coding sequence is TGTGCCAGCACCATTGGACAGGGGCGTGGGAATCAGCCCCAGCATTTT.

This chain uses TRBV2 with TRBJ2-7; 8 bases align to TRBD1. With V trimmed by 2 bases and J by 2 bases, 23 bases remained unmatched. There are 21 residues in the CDR3. CDR1 is SNHLY and CDR2 is FYNNEI in the germline V gene. CDR3 sequence reads: CASSEPEFFSGTGPNAYEQYF. CDR3 nucleotide sequence: TGTGCCAGCAGTGAACCAGAATTCTTTTCGGGGACAGGCCCAAACGCCTACGAGCAGTACTTC.

The chain is built from TRBV28 and TRBJ1-1; the match to TRBD1 covers 8 bases. The CDR3 covers 16 residues. V lost 6 bases, J lost 0 bases, and 9 bases stayed unmatched. Germline CDR1 and CDR2: MDHEN and SYDVKM. The DNA of the CDR3 is TGTGCCAGCAGGGACCGGACAGGGATTCTGAACACTGAAGCTTTCTTT. Translating it yields CASRDRTGILNTEAFF.

V and J are TRBV28 and TRBJ2-7; 7 nucleotides align to TRBD2. Germline V gives CDR1 MDHEN, CDR2 SYDVKM. V shed 4 bases and J 7 bases; nucleotides not matched to a gene: 10. The CDR3 consists of 14 residues. The CDR3 reads CASSSHILAEEQYF. For the CDR3, the DNA is TGTGCCAGCAGTTCCCACATTCTAGCGGAGGAGCAGTACTTC.

The rearrangement uses TRBV4-2 and TRBJ2-3; 14 positions match TRBD2. V lost 4 bases, J lost 6 bases, and 6 bases stayed unmatched. CDR3 size: 16 residues. In germline, CDR1 is LGHNA, CDR2 YNFKEQ. The CDR3 DNA follows: TGTGCCAGCAGCCCGACTAGCGGGAGGGCCACGGATACGCAGTATTTT. Encoded protein: CASSPTSGRATDTQYF.

The V and J genes are TRBV7-9 and TRBJ1-5; weak D call: TRBD1 (5 bases). This CDR3 has 14 amino acids. Germline CDR1 and CDR2: SEHNR and FQNEAQ (reference sequence). V was pared by 8 bases and J by 0 bases, with 11 bases between. CDR3 DNA: TGTGCCAGCGGGGCGGGGAATAGCAATCAGCCCCAGCATTTT. As protein: CASGAGNSNQPQHF.

The genes are TRBV5-1 and TRBJ1-3; the D is unclear. Germline V CDR1 and CDR2: SGHRS, YFSETQ. V was shortened by 0 bases and J by 3 bases, with 13 bases between the two germline ends. This CDR3 contains 16 residues. CDR3 residues: CASSLGSGSIGNTIYF. DNA for the CDR3: TGCGCCAGCAGCTTGGGCTCGGGGAGTATTGGAAACACCATATATTTT.

The chain recombines TRBV5-1 with TRBJ2-2, with D maybe TRBD1 (6 bases). Between the trimmed V and J ends, which lost 0 bases and 5 bases, there was a span of 8 bases. Germline CDR1 and CDR2: SGHRS and YFSETQ. The CDR3 consists of 14 residues. CDR3 region: CASSLDRVTGELFF. In DNA form, the CDR3 reads TGCGCCAGCAGCTTGGACAGGGTGACCGGGGAGCTGTTTTTT.

The CDR3 loop reads CASSLGWERERNEQFF. CDR3 sequence (DNA): TGTGCCAGCAGCTTAGGGTGGGAGCGGGAGCGCAATGAGCAGTTCTTC. The rearrangement links TRBV7-9 to TRBJ2-1; 8 bases match TRBD2. The CDR3 consists of 16 residues. V shed 1 base, J shed 6 bases, and the junction held 8 bases outside the gene matches. The germline CDR1 and CDR2 sequences are SEHNR and FQNEAQ (reference sequence).

The chain carries TRBV7-2 and TRBJ1-5; 10 nucleotides match TRBD1. CDR1 and CDR2 (germline): SGHTA, FQGNSA. V was pared by 5 bases and J by 6 bases, with 7 bases of the junction left unmatched. The CDR3 loop spans 15 amino acids. The CDR3 reads CASSPTGGGGQPQHF. The DNA for the CDR3 is TGTGCCAGCAGCCCGACAGGGGGCGGAGGTCAGCCCCAGCATTTT.

V is TRBV2 and J is TRBJ2-7; perhaps TRBD1 as D (5 bases). V lost 2 bases to trimming and J lost 13 bases, with 15 bases between them. This CDR3 spans 12 amino acids. Germline CDR1 SNHLY, CDR2 FYNNEI. CDR3 region: CASSETLGHEYF. The CDR3 bases are TGTGCCAGCAGTGAAACCCTAGGACACGAATACTTC.

The V and J genes are TRBV28 and TRBJ1-1; D may be TRBD1 (6 bases). This CDR3 is 17 amino acids long. CDR1 is MDHEN, CDR2 SYDVKM, per germline. V was shortened by 5 bases and J by 3 bases, with 22 bases between the two germline ends. In DNA form, the CDR3 reads TGTGCCAGCAGTCCCCCGAACAGGGTGAGTCCGGACACTGAAGCTTTCTTT. It encodes CASSPPNRVSPDTEAFF.

The V and J genes are TRBV7-2 and TRBJ2-1; 10 nucleotides line up with TRBD2. The CDR3 runs 18 residues. CDR1 and CDR2 (germline): SGHTA, FQGNSA. Losses at the gene ends were 5 bases for V and 2 bases for J; bases not matched to a gene: 12. Here the CDR3 reads CASSPGLAGAGAYNEQFF. Here the CDR3 DNA reads TGTGCCAGCAGCCCCGGTCTAGCGGGAGCTGGGGCCTACAATGAGCAGTTCTTC.

The V gene is TRBV15, the J gene TRBJ2-3, with 13 bases aligning to TRBD2. V gave up 5 bases and J gave up 6 bases; unmatched junction bases: 8. The germline CDR1 and CDR2 sequences are LNHNV and YYDKDF (reference sequence). This CDR3 is 16 amino acids long. In DNA form, the CDR3 reads TGTGCCACCAGCCTGGGACTAGCGGGAAATACGGATACGCAGTATTTT. Translating it yields CATSLGLAGNTDTQYF.

The rearrangement uses TRBV30 and TRBJ2-7, with D possibly matching TRBD1 (6 bases). V dropped 2 bases and J dropped 10 bases, with 15 bases sitting between them. This CDR3 is 12 amino acids long. Germline-derived CDR1 and CDR2 are GTSNPN and SVGIG (reference sequence). The CDR3: CAWSMGAIDQYF. CDR3 DNA sequence: TGTGCCTGGAGTATGGGGGCAATAGATCAGTACTTC.

In regard to this clone: At one of its ends the junction is not consistent with the germline gene, which may arise from a read error. The same CDR3 arises from other DNA sequences in this sample as well. V and J are TRBV19 and TRBJ1-2; D remains unclear. The CDR3 covers 15 residues. The germline gives CDR1 LNHDA, CDR2 SQIVND (reference sequence). The CDR3 nucleotides are TGCGCCTCCCTTGAGGAGAAGGAAGTACCCTATGGCTACACCTTC. Protein product: CASLEEKEVPYGYTF.

The V call is TRBV6-6, the J call TRBJ2-7; unclear D gene. V lost 5 bases to trimming and J lost 2 bases, with 7 bases between them. CDR3 length: 12 residues. The germline gives CDR1 MNHNY, CDR2 SVGAGI (reference sequence). The CDR3 spells CASSPYPYEQYF. In DNA, the CDR3 is TGTGCCAGCAGTCCCTATCCCTACGAGCAGTACTTC.

The gene calls are TRBV6-5 and TRBJ2-1; maybe TRBD2 (6 bases). Germline CDR1 and CDR2: MNHEY and SVGAGI. V dropped 2 bases and J dropped 6 bases, with 11 bases sitting between them. The length of the CDR3 is 14 residues. The CDR3 is CASSYGRESNEQFF. DNA for the CDR3: TGTGCCAGCAGTTACGGTCGGGAGAGCAATGAGCAGTTCTTC.